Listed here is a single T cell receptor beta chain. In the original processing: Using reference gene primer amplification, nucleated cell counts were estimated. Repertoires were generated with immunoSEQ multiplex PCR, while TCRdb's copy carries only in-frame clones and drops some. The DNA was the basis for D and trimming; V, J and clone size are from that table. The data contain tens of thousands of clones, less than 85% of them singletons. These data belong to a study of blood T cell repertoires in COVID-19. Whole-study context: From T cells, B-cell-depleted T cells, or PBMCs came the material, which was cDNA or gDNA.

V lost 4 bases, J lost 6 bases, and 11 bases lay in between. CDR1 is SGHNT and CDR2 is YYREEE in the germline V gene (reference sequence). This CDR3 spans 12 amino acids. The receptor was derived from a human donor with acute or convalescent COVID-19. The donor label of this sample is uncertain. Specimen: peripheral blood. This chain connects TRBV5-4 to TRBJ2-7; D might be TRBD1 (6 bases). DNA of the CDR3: TGTGCCAGCAGCACGTTACAGGGCGAGCAGTACTTC. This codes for CASSTLQGEQYF.